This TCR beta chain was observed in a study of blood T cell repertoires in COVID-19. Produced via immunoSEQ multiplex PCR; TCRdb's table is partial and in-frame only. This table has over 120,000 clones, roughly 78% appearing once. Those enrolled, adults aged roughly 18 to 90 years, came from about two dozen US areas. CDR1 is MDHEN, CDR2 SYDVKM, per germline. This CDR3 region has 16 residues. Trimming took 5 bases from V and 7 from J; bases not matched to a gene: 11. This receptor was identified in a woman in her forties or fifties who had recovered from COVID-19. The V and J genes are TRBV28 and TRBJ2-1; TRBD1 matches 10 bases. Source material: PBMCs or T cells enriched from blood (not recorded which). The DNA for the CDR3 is TGTGCCAGCAGTCCCGCCGACAGGGGGCTGATGAATGAGCAGTTCTTC. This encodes CASSPADRGLMNEQFF.